This T cell receptor (beta chain) emerged from a study of vaccination and CD4 T cells after COVID-19. Looking at the study overall: Sampling post-COVID took place a median roughly 92 days after diagnosis (range 35 to 161). Culture controls were given either a CEFX pool, an HIV-1 Nef pool, or no peptide.

Germline loops: CDR1 WNHNN, CDR2 SYGVQD (reference sequence). The length of the CDR3 is 15 residues. The V segment lost 4 bases and the J segment 7 bases; nucleotides outside the gene matches: 12. Treatment here: roughly ten-day PBMC culture with coronavirus spike peptide pools or control peptides (ViraFEST assay). At days 3 and 7, half the medium was exchanged for fresh IL-2 medium. Researchers used the Oncomine TCR Beta short-read assay to sequence DNA from cultured CD4+ T cells. Each CDR3 protein is one row after TCRdb ran MiXCR on the PCR reads. The sample has around 4,100 distinct CDR3 sequences; around 41% are singletons. In regard to this clonotype: The target antigen is unknown.

This rearrangement joins TRBV10-1 to TRBJ1-1; 7 positions match TRBD1. The origin of this receptor is a human donor who had recovered from COVID-19. Sequences were obtained from CD4+ T cells from blood, cultured in vitro. The CDR3 nucleotides are TGCGCCAGCAGTGCTGGGGACAGCTTCCCTTATGAAGCTTTCTTT. Encoded protein: CASSAGDSFPYEAFF.